This T cell receptor (beta chain) was recorded in a study of cytomegalovirus exposure and HLA in healthy donors. Study results and limitations: Several of the most significant clusters appeared linked to common viral pathogens, based on a later analysis. V segments that were indistinguishable, TRBV6-2 and TRBV6-3 among them, were omitted from analysis.

Researchers ran the PCR with 60 Vbeta and 13 Jbeta primers. In the authors' workflow: Later reanalysis found approximately 80 million unique TCR beta chains, some 10 million of them shared. The table came from immunoSEQ multiplex PCR; TCRdb's copy has only in-frame clones and leaves some out. The V and J calls and clone size were taken over from that table, and D and trimming were inferred from the DNA. The sample comprises 75,000 to 95,000 clones, roughly four fifths of which are singletons, and under 15% rests with the top ten. The count of this clone is one. Its matching antigen is unknown. Trimming removed 5 bases from V and 5 bases from J; junction bases left unmatched: 7. CDR3 length equals 14 residues. Germline V lookup: CDR1 LGHNA, CDR2 YSLEER.

Sequences were obtained from PBMCs. This chain joins TRBV4-3 and TRBJ2-3; 7 bases are a match to TRBD2. The TCR was taken from a human donor in good health. The CDR3 reads CASSNRLAVDTQYF. CDR3 nucleotide sequence: TGCGCCAGCAGCAACAGACTAGCCGTAGATACGCAGTATTTT.